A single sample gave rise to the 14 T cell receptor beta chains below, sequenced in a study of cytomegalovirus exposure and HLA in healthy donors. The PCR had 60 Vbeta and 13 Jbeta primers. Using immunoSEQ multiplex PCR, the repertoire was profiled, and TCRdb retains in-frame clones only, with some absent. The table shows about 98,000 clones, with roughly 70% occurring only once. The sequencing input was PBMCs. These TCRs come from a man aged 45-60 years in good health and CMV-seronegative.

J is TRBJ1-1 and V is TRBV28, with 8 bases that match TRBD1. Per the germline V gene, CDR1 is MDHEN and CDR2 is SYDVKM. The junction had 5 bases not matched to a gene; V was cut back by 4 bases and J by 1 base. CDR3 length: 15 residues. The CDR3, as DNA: TGTGCCAGCAGTTCTCAGGGGGCGGAGAACACTGAAGCTTTCTTT. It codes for CASSSQGAENTEAFF.

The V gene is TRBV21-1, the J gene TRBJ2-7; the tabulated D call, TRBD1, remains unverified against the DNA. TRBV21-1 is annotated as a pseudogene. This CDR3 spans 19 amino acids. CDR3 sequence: CASSNLVTCRRDRGYEQYF. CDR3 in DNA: TGTGCCAGCAGCAATCTGGTTACTTGCCGCCGGGACAGGGGCTACGAGCAGTACTTC.

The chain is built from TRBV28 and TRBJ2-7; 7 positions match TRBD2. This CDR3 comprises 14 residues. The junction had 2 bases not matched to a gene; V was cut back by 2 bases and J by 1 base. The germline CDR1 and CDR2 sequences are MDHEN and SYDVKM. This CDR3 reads CASSLSGNSYEQYF. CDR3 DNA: TGTGCCAGCAGTTTAAGCGGGAATTCCTACGAGCAGTACTTC.

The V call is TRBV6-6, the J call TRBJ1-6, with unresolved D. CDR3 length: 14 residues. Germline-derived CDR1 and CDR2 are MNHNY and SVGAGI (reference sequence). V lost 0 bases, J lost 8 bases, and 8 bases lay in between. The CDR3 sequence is CASSYSERDSPLHF. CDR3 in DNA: TGTGCCAGCAGTTACTCGGAGAGGGATTCACCCCTCCACTTT.

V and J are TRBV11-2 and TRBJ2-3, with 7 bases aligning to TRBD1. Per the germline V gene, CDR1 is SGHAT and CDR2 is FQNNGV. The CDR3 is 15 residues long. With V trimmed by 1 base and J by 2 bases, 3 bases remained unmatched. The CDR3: CASSLAGTATDTQYF. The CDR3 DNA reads TGTGCCAGCAGCTTAGCCGGGACAGCCACAGATACGCAGTATTTT.

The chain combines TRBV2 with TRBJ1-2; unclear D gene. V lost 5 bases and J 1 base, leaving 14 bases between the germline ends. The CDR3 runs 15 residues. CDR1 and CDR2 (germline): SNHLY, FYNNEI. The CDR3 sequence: CASSFTQSINYGYTF. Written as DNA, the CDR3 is TGTGCCAGCAGTTTTACCCAGTCGATTAACTATGGCTACACCTTC.

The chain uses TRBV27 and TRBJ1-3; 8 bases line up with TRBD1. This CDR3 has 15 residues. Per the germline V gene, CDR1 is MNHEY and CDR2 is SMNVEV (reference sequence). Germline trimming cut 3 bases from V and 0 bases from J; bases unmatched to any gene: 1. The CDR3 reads CASSLDRDSGNTIYF. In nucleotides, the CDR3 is TGTGCCAGCAGTTTGGACAGGGACTCTGGAAACACCATATATTTT.

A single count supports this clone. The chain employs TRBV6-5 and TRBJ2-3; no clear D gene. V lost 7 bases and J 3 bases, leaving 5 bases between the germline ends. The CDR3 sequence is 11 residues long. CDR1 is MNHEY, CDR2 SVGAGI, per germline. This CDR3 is CASTGTDTQYF. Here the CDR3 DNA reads TGTGCCAGCACCGGTACAGATACGCAGTATTTT.

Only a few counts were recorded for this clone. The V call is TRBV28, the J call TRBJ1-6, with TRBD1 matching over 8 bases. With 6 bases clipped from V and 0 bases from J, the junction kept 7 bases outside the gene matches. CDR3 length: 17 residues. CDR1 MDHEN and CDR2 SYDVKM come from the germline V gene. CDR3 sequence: CASSGTGYYSYNSPLHF. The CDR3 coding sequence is TGTGCCAGCAGCGGGACAGGCTACTACTCCTATAATTCACCCCTCCACTTT. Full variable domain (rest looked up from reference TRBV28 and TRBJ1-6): DVKVTQSSRYLVKRTGEKVFLECVQDMDHENMFWYRQDPGLGLRLIYFSYDVKMKEKGDIPEGYSVSREKKERFSLILESASTNQTSMYLCASSGTGYYSYNSPLHFGNGTRLTVT.

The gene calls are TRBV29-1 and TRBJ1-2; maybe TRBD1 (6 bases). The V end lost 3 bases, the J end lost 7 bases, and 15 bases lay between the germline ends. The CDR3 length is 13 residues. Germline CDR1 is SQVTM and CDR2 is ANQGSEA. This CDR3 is CSVDGDKGVGYTF. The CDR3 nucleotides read TGCAGCGTTGATGGGGACAAAGGTGTTGGCTACACCTTC.

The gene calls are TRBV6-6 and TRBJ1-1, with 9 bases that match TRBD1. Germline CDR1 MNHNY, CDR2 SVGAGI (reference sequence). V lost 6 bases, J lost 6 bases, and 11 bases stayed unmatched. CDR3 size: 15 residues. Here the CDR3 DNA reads TGTGCCAGCAGCCACACCGACAGGGGGTATGCTGAAGCTTTCTTT. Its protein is CASSHTDRGYAEAFF.

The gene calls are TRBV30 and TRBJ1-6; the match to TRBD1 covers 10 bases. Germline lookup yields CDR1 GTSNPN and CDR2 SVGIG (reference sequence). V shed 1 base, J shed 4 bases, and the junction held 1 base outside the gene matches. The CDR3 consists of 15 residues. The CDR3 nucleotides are TGTGCCTGGAGTGAGGGACAGGGGTATAATTCACCCCTCCACTTT. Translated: CAWSEGQGYNSPLHF.

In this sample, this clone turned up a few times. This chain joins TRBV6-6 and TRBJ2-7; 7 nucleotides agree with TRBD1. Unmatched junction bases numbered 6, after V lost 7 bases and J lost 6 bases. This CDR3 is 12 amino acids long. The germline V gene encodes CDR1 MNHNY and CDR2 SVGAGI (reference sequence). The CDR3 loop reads CASTSPGGEQYF. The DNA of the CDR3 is TGTGCCAGCACCTCCCCAGGGGGCGAGCAGTACTTC.

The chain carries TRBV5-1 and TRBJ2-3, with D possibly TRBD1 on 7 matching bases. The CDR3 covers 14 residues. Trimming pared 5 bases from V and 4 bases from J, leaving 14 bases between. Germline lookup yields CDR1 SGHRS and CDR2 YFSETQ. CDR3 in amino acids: CASSPQGGSDTQYF. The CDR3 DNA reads TGCGCCAGCAGTCCCCAGGGGGGCTCAGATACGCAGTATTTT. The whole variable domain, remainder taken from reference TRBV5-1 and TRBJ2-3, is KAGVTQTPRYLIKTRGQQVTLSCSPISGHRSVSWYQQTPGQGLQFLFEYFSETQRNKGNFPGRFSGRQFSNSRSEMNVSTLELGDSALYLCASSPQGGSDTQYFGPGTRLTVL.